This TCR beta chain was profiled in a study of T cells after yellow fever vaccination. Study-level information: The fractions with low cell numbers were processed using SMART-Seq v4 Ultra Low Input. General study findings and limits: Peaking on day 5 versus 15, the secondary response was faster but weaker. The study re-detected most primary-vaccination clones after the booster (nearly 97% CD4, 88% CD8).

Turning to this clonotype: Its antigen is unknown.

Trimming pared 4 bases from V and 3 bases from J, leaving 10 bases between. Germline V gene lookup returns CDR1 MNHEY and CDR2 SVGAGI. The length of the CDR3 is 13 residues. From the 5' RACE reads, TCRdb called clonotypes with MiXCR, one entry per CDR3 protein. This sample has over 120,000 distinct CDR3 sequences, with about 6.2% found just once. This clonotype originated in a man aged 25 to 45 who received the YFV17D yellow fever vaccine. The chain carries TRBV6-5 and TRBJ2-7; D is perhaps TRBD2 (5 bases). The specimen was CD4+ T cells sorted from PBMCs, collected 10 days after the yellow fever booster vaccination. CDR3 residues: CASSWAGYYEQYF. For the CDR3, the DNA is TGTGCCAGCAGTTGGGCGGGTTACTACGAGCAGTACTTC.